This is a list of T cell receptor beta chains from one sample in a study of blood T cell repertoires in COVID-19. TCRdb's copy holds only in-frame clones and misses some; the assay was immunoSEQ multiplex PCR. The table has tens of thousands of clones, around 88% seen once. Sequenced material: peripheral blood. These receptors all stem from a woman aged 55-69 years with acute or convalescent COVID-19. CDR3s include the opening cysteine and the closing phenylalanine or tryptophan. The D gene is left open where the match is weak. Part of the rows lack a size; the others show once, few, many or a class for expanded clones.

v_gene,abundance,d_gene,j_gene,CDR3nt,CDR3aa
TRBV9,.,TRBD2,TRBJ2-1,TGTGCCAGCAGCGTAGCCCCCCTAGCGGGGGCCTCCTACAATGAGCAGTTCTTC,CASSVAPLAGASYNEQFF
TRBV11-2,.,TRBD1,TRBJ1-2,TGTGCCAGCAGTCGGGACAGACTCTATGGCTACACCTTC,CASSRDRLYGYTF
TRBV5-6,.,TRBD1,TRBJ1-5,TGTGCCAGCAGCCGCAGGGGGCTAAACAATCAGCCCCAGCATTTT,CASSRRGLNNQPQHF
TRBV5-1,.,.,TRBJ1-2,TGCGCCAGCAGCTTGAACCCCGACGGGGGGTATGGCTACACCTTC,CASSLNPDGGYGYTF
TRBV3-1/TRBV3-2,.,.,TRBJ1-4,TGTGCCAGCAGTCCTAAGGGGATAGATGAAAAACTGTTTTTT,CASSPKGIDEKLFF
TRBV4-3,once,.,TRBJ1-6,TGCGCCAGCAGCCAAGAGCCTGCAGGGGCGGTGAATAATTCACCCCTCCACTTT,CASSQEPAGAVNNSPLHF
TRBV11-3,.,.,TRBJ1-3,TGTGCCAGCAGCCCACGGGGGGCGAATATCTACACCATATATTTT,CASSPRGANIYTIYF
TRBV5-5,.,.,TRBJ2-2,TGTGCCAGCAGCTCTTTAGGCGGAAACACCGGGGAGCTGTTTTTT,CASSSLGGNTGELFF
TRBV6-5,.,TRBD1,TRBJ1-2,TGTGCCAGCAGCGACAGGGGGCGCGGCTATGGCTACACCTTC,CASSDRGRGYGYTF
TRBV7-9,.,.,TRBJ2-2,TGTGCCAGCAGCCTCCGATCTCTAGGCACCGGGGAGCTGTTTTTT,CASSLRSLGTGELFF
TRBV20-1,.,.,TRBJ1-5,TGCAGTGCTAGTGGGCAGAATCAGCCCCAGCATTTT,CSASGQNQPQHF
TRBV19,.,TRBD2,TRBJ2-2,TGTGCCAGTAGTATCCAGCGGGGGGGCCCCGGGGAGCTGTTTTTT,CASSIQRGGPGELFF
TRBV28,.,.,TRBJ1-2,TGTGCCAGCAGTTTTTGGGGGCAGTCCTATGGCTACACCTTC,CASSFWGQSYGYTF
TRBV7-2,.,TRBD1,TRBJ1-6,TGTGCCAGCAGCTCTAGGACAGGGGCCTATAATTCACCCCTCCACTTT,CASSSRTGAYNSPLHF
TRBV12-3/TRBV12-4,once,.,TRBJ2-5,TGTGCCAGCAGTTTTTTGGTAGTAGAGACCCAGTACTTC,CASSFLVVETQYF
TRBV28,.,TRBD1,TRBJ2-7,TGTGCCAGCAGATCGGGACAGACTTCCTACGAGCAGTACTTC,CASRSGQTSYEQYF
TRBV9,.,.,TRBJ2-7,TGTGCCAGCAGCGTAAGTGACATTCTCTCCTACGAGCAGTACTTC,CASSVSDILSYEQYF
TRBV11-3,few,TRBD2,TRBJ2-3,TGTGCCAGCAGCCCCGCCGCGGGACTAGGATCAGATACGCAGTATTTT,CASSPAAGLGSDTQYF
TRBV12-3/TRBV12-4,.,.,TRBJ1-3,TGTGCCAGCAGTTCGGGAGTGGAAAACACCATATATTTT,CASSSGVENTIYF
TRBV5-1,.,.,TRBJ2-1,TGCGCCAGCAGCTTGGGACTAGAATACAATGAGCAGTTCTTC,CASSLGLEYNEQFF
TRBV5-4,.,TRBD2,TRBJ2-1,TGTGCCAGCAGCTTGGCCGTGACTAGCATCGCCGGAGAGCAGTTCTTC,CASSLAVTSIAGEQFF
TRBV5-8,once,.,TRBJ1-2,TGTGCCAGCAGCTTCAGTACCTTCGCCTATGGCTACACCTTC,CASSFSTFAYGYTF
TRBV11-3,.,TRBD2,TRBJ2-7,TGTGCCAGCAGCTTAGGAGAGACTAGCGGGAGTCTCGACGAGCAGTACTTC,CASSLGETSGSLDEQYF
TRBV7-8,.,.,TRBJ1-1,TGTGCCAGCAGCTTACTAGCCTCCTTGAACACTGAAGCTTTCTTT,CASSLLASLNTEAFF
TRBV7-9,once,.,TRBJ1-1,TGTGCCAGCAGCTCCCAGCCGGACAAGAGGGCTTTCTTT,CASSSQPDKRAFF
TRBV13,.,.,TRBJ1-3,TGTGCCAGCAGCTTGAGGGCTAATGGAAACACCATATATTTT,CASSLRANGNTIYF
TRBV7-9,.,TRBD2,TRBJ2-5,TGTGCCAGCAGCTTAGGGCTAGCGGGAGCGTTTAACCAAGAGACCCAGTACTTC,CASSLGLAGAFNQETQYF
TRBV12-3/TRBV12-4,.,TRBD1,TRBJ2-1,TGTGCCAGCAGCACAGGGGGCTTGAATGAGCAGTTCTTC,CASSTGGLNEQFF
TRBV5-1,.,.,TRBJ1-1,TGCGCCAGCAGCTCCCAGGGTGGCGTGGGAACTGAAGCTTTCTTT,CASSSQGGVGTEAFF
TRBV6-5,.,.,TRBJ2-2,TGTGCCACCCAGACAGCCCCGAACACCGGGGAGCTGTTTTTT,CATQTAPNTGELFF
TRBV29-1,.,.,TRBJ1-5,TGCAGCGTTGCTAACTCCGGAGCCGGTGGCAATCAGCCCCAGCATTTT,CSVANSGAGGNQPQHF
TRBV3-1/TRBV3-2,.,TRBD1,TRBJ2-7,TGTGCCAGCAGCCCTACCGGGACAGGGGGCAGCTACGAGCAGTACTTC,CASSPTGTGGSYEQYF
TRBV19,.,.,TRBJ2-7,TGTGCCAGTAATAAAAGGGGTCTTTCTAACGAGCAGTACTTC,CASNKRGLSNEQYF
TRBV28,.,.,TRBJ1-2,TGTGCCAGCAGTGGACAGCAACGTGGCTACACCTTC,CASSGQQRGYTF
TRBV9,.,.,TRBJ1-1,TGTGCCAGCAGCGACAGGGTTGGGAACACTGAAGCTTTCTTT,CASSDRVGNTEAFF
TRBV30,.,TRBD1,TRBJ1-2,TGTGCCTGGAGTGTGTACAGGGGGTTGGGTGGCTACACCTTC,CAWSVYRGLGGYTF
TRBV12-3/TRBV12-4,.,.,TRBJ1-2,TGTGCCAGCAGTTTAGGGGGGGGTGGCTACACCTTC,CASSLGGGGYTF
TRBV3-1/TRBV3-2,.,.,TRBJ2-4,TGTGCCAGCAGCCCCATGGCAGGGGTAGCCAAAAACATTCAGTACTTC,CASSPMAGVAKNIQYF
TRBV7-9,once,.,TRBJ1-1,TGTGCCAGCAGCCCTAAGGGGGGAGGGACTGAAGCTTTCTTT,CASSPKGGGTEAFF
TRBV2,.,.,TRBJ1-2,TGTGCCAGCAGTCCCGGACAGTCTTTAGTCTATGGCTACACCTTC,CASSPGQSLVYGYTF
TRBV7-9,.,.,TRBJ1-5,TGTGCCAGCAGCCGTGAGGGCAATCAGCCCCAGCATTTT,CASSREGNQPQHF
TRBV11-3,.,.,TRBJ2-1,TGTGCCAGCAGCTTAAAAACACCCCACGGAGGTGAGCAGTTCTTC,CASSLKTPHGGEQFF
TRBV13,.,TRBD1,TRBJ2-5,TGTGCCAGCAGCACCCGACAGGGCGGAGAGACCCAGTACTTC,CASSTRQGGETQYF
TRBV24-1,.,.,TRBJ2-3,TGTGCCACCAGTGATTCAGGAGGGGTGGATACGCAGTATTTT,CATSDSGGVDTQYF
TRBV19,.,.,TRBJ2-5,TGTGCCAGTAGTTCGCGTCTCGAGACCCAGTACTTC,CASSSRLETQYF